This entry describes one T cell receptor (beta chain). Antigen unknown. V was clipped by 2 bases and J by 6 bases; unmatched bases: 3. CDR1 MNHEY and CDR2 SMNVEV come from the germline V gene (reference sequence). The length of the CDR3 is 15 residues. Investigators spread the genomic DNA of each subset evenly over several immunoSEQ plates. This table comes from immunoSEQ multiplex PCR, and its TCRdb copy is limited to in-frame clones, with some not included. The table includes roughly 850,000 clones, approximately 96% detected once. This sample was taken from a study of shared clonotypes between healthy human individuals. On the study more broadly: Each donor contributed plates that comprised three CD4 naive, three CD4 memory, two CD8 naive and one CD8 memory. Study-wide results and limits: Generally, naive subsets came out with larger estimated richness than memory subsets. Blood was the only sampled material, and tissue repertoires likely differ.

CD8 cells regarded as naive lacked CD45RO, were positively chosen for CCR7, and omitted terminally differentiated effector memory CD45RA+ cells. The chain recombines TRBV27 with TRBJ2-1; 11 bases align to TRBD2. This receptor was taken from a man between 25 and 39 years old in good health. The sequenced sample was naive CD8+ T cells sorted from blood. In DNA form, the CDR3 reads TGTGCCAGCAGTTTACTTAGCGGGAGGGTCAATGAGCAGTTCTTC. Residues: CASSLLSGRVNEQFF.